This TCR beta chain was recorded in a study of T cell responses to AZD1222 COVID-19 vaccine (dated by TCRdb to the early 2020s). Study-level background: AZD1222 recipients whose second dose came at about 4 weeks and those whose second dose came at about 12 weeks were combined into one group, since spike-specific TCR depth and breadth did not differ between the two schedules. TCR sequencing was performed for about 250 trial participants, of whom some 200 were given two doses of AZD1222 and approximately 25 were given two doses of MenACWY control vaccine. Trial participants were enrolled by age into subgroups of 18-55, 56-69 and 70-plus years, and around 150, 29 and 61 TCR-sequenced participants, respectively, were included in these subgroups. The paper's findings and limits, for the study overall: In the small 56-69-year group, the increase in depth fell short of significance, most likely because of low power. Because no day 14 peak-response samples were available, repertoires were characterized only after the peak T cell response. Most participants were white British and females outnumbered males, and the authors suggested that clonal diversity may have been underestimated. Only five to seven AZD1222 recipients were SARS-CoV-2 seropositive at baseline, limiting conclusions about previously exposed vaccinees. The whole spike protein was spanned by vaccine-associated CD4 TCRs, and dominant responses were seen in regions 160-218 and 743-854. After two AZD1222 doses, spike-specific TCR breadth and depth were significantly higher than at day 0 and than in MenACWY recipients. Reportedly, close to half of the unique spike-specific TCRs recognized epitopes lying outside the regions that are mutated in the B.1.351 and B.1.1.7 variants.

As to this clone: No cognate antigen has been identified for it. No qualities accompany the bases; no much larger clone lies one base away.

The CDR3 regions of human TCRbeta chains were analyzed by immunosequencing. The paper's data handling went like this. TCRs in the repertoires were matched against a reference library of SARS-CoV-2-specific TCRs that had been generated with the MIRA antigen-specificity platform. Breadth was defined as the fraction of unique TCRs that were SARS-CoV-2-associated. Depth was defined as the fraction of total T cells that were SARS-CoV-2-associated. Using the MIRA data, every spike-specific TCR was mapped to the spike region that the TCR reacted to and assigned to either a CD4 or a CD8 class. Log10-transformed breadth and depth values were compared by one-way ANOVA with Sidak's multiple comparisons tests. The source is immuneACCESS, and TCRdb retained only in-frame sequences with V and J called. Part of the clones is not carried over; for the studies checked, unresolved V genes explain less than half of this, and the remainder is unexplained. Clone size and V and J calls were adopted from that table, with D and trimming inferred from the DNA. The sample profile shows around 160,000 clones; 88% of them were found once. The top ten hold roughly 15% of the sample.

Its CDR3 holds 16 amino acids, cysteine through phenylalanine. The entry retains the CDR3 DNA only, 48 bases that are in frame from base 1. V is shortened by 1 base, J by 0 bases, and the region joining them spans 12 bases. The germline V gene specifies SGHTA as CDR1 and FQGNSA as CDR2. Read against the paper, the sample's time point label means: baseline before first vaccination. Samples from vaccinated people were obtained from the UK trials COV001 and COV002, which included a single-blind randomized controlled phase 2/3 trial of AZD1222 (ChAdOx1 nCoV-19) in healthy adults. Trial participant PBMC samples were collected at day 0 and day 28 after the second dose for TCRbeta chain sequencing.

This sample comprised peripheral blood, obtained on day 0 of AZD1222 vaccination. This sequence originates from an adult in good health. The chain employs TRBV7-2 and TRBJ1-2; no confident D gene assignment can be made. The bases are TGTGCCAGCAGCTTAGGGCACTTGACTACTAACTATGGCTACACCTTC. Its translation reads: CASSLGHLTTNYGYTF.